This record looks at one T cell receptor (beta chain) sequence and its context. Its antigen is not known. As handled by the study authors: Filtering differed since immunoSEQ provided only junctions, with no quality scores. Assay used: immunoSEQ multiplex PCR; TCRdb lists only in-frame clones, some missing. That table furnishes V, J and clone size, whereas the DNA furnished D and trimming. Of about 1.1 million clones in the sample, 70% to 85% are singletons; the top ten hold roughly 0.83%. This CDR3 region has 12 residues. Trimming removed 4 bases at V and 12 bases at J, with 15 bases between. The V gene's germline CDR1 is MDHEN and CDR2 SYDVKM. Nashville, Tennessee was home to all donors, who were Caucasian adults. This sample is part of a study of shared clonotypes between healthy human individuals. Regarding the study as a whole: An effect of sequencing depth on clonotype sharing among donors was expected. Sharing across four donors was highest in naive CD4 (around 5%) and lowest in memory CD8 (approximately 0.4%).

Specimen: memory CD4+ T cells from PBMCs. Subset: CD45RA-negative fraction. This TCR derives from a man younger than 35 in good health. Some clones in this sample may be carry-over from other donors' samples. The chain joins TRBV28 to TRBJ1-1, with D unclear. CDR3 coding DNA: TGTGCCAGCAGTTCGGTGGACTCCGGTACTTTCTTT. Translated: CASSSVDSGTFF.